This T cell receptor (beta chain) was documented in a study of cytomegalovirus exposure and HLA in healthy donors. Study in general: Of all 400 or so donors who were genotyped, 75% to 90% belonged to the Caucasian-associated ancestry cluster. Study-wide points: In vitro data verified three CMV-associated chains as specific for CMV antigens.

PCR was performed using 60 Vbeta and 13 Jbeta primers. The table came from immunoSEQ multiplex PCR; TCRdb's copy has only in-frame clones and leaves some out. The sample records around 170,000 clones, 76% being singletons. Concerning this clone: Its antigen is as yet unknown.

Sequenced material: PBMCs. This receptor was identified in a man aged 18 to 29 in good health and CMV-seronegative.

CDR3: CASSSSGLPRGSGANVLTF. The CDR3 bases are TGTGCCAGCAGCTCGTCCGGGCTTCCTCGGGGCTCTGGGGCCAACGTCCTGACTTTC. The gene calls are TRBV7-3 and TRBJ2-6, with D possibly matching TRBD2 (5 bases). CDR1 is SGHTA, CDR2 FQGTGA, per germline. Trimming cost V 4 bases and J 0 bases, with 19 bases left between them. The CDR3 sequence is 19 residues long.